The 31 T cell receptor beta chains given below trace back to one sample, sequenced in a study of T cell changes during pregnancy in multiple sclerosis. Clones were sequenced by immunoSEQ multiplex PCR, and TCRdb holds only the in-frame ones, with some missing. The sample lists about 58,000 clones, roughly 89% seen once, with roughly 0.48% in the top ten. The specimen was CD4+ T cells from peripheral blood mononuclear cells, collected after pregnancy. The receptors were gathered from a female donor in good health, enrolled as a control in a pregnancy study.

About this clone: At one boundary the junction diverges from the germline segment, which might be a read error. The chain has TRBV18 and TRBJ1-1, with TRBD1 identical over 9 bases. CDR1 and CDR2 (germline): KGHSH, LQKENI. There are 16 residues in the CDR3. CDR3 region: CASSPDPGQGNSEAFF. Written as DNA, the CDR3 is TGTGCCAGCTCACCGGATCCGGGACAGGGTAACAGTGAAGCTTTCTTT.

This clone appeared a single time. The V and J genes are TRBV9 and TRBJ1-4; 9 nucleotides match TRBD1. The germline gives CDR1 SGDLS, CDR2 YYNGEE. After removal of 2 bases from V and 4 bases from J, the junction contained 0 bases not matched to a gene. This CDR3 has 14 residues. CDR3 protein: CASSVGQGNEKLFF. CDR3 nucleotides: TGTGCCAGCAGCGTGGGACAGGGTAATGAAAAACTGTTTTTT.

The CDR3 nucleotides are TGTGCCAGTGCCGTGGGCAAAGAGACCCAGTACTTC. This sequence encodes CASAVGKETQYF. V usage is TRBV19 and J usage is TRBJ2-5, with D hard to call. V lost 8 bases and J 3 bases, leaving 10 bases between the germline ends. Germline V gene sequence: CDR1 LNHDA, CDR2 SQIVND (reference sequence). The CDR3 is 12 residues long.

In DNA form, the CDR3 reads TGTGCCACCTCAATTGACAGGGGCAACAATGAGCAGTTCTTC. It specifies CATSIDRGNNEQFF. V is TRBV11-2 and J is TRBJ2-1; 8 positions match TRBD1. CDR3 size: 14 residues. Trimming took 10 bases from V and 5 from J; bases not matched to a gene: 10. Germline V gene lookup returns CDR1 SGHAT and CDR2 FQNNGV.

This clone was observed once. This chain uses TRBV5-6 with TRBJ1-2; 8 nucleotides line up with TRBD1. Trimming at V came to 2 bases and at J to 4 bases, leaving 1 base not matched to a gene. Looked up from germline, CDR1 is SGHDT and CDR2 is YYEEEE. The CDR3 is made up of 13 amino acids. DNA of the CDR3: TGTGCCAGCAGCTTCGGACAGGGCTATGGCTACACCTTC. Its translation: CASSFGQGYGYTF.

This chain links TRBV30 with TRBJ2-7; D possibly corresponds to TRBD1 (6 bases). With 2 bases removed from V and 4 bases from J, the gap between germline ends came to 12 bases. This CDR3 spans 13 amino acids. CDR1 is GTSNPN, CDR2 SVGIG, per germline (reference sequence). CDR3 bases: TGTGCCTGGAGTACCGGACAGCTTTACGAGCAGTACTTC. It encodes CAWSTGQLYEQYF.

This clone was found once. The chain recombines TRBV4-1 with TRBJ1-2, with TRBD1 matching 8 bases. V trimming: 0 bases; J trimming: 3 bases; junction bases outside the gene matches: 6. CDR3 length: 16 amino acids. From germline, CDR1 is MGHRA and CDR2 YSYEKL. Here the CDR3 DNA reads TGCGCCAGCAGCCAAGACGGACAGGGAAGGGACTATGGCTACACCTTC. This translates into CASSQDGQGRDYGYTF.

V usage is TRBV2 and J usage is TRBJ2-7; 9 bases align to TRBD1. V lost 6 bases to trimming and J lost 5 bases; unmatched junction nucleotides: 17. The germline gives CDR1 SNHLY, CDR2 FYNNEI. The CDR3 extends over 17 amino acids. Written as DNA, the CDR3 is TGTGCCAGCAGGGGGACAGACCGCCGGGACAGGGCTCACGAGCAGTACTTC. It translates to CASRGTDRRDRAHEQYF.

This clone was seen only once. The chain uses TRBV30 and TRBJ2-1; tentative D call: TRBD1 (6 bases). Germline CDR1 GTSNPN, CDR2 SVGIG (reference sequence). V shed 4 bases and J shed 8 bases, with 18 bases lying between them. The CDR3 has 14 residues. CDR3: CAWNRVLGSDEQFF. CDR3 in DNA: TGTGCCTGGAACAGGGTTTTGGGGAGTGATGAGCAGTTCTTC.

The sample holds one count of this clone. This chain uses TRBV4-2 with TRBJ1-2, with D perhaps TRBD1 (5 bases). The V gene's germline CDR1 is LGHNA and CDR2 YNFKEQ. Trimming pared 4 bases from V and 0 bases from J, leaving 12 bases between. This CDR3 has 15 residues. The CDR3 DNA is TGTGCCAGCAGCCTTAACGGGGGATCTAACTATGGCTACACCTTC. It is translated as CASSLNGGSNYGYTF.

This chain links TRBV25-1 with TRBJ1-1; D is undetermined. CDR3 size: 14 residues. CDR1 and CDR2 from the germline V gene are MGHDK and SYGVNS. V lost 3 bases and J lost 1, with 9 bases in between. CDR3 region: CASSDDIPNTEAFF. CDR3 nucleotides: TGTGCCAGCAGTGATGACATACCGAACACTGAAGCTTTCTTT.

This clone was detected only once. The rearrangement joins TRBV5-1 to TRBJ2-3, with D hard to call. V shed 3 bases and J shed 0 bases, with 2 bases lying between them. The CDR3 consists of 12 residues. Germline V gene data show CDR1 as SGHRS and CDR2 as YFSETQ. In nucleotides, the CDR3 is TGCGCCAGCAGCTCTAGCACAGATACGCAGTATTTT. It is translated as CASSSSTDTQYF.

The genes are TRBV19 and TRBJ2-5, with 11 bases matching TRBD2. There are 14 residues in the CDR3. CDR1 and CDR2 from the germline V gene are LNHDA and SQIVND (reference sequence). V lost 7 bases, J lost 5 bases, and 6 bases stayed unmatched. The CDR3 region is CASTVAGGPETQYF. CDR3 nucleotides: TGTGCCAGTACCGTAGCGGGGGGGCCGGAGACCCAGTACTTC. Based on the CDR3 plus reference TRBV19 and TRBJ2-5, the full variable domain is DGGITQSPKYLFRKEGQNVTLSCEQNLNHDAMYWYRQDPGQGLRLIYYSQIVNDFQKGDIAEGYSVSREKKESFPLTVTSAQKNPTAFYLCASTVAGGPETQYFGPGTRLLVL.

This rearrangement joins TRBV9 to TRBJ1-2; the D gene is possibly TRBD1 (5 bases). V dropped 0 bases and J dropped 4 bases, with 13 bases sitting between them. Germline values: CDR1 SGDLS, CDR2 YYNGEE. This CDR3 comprises 15 residues. The CDR3 coding sequence is TGTGCCAGCAGCGTAGCCCCGACAGAACTCTATGGCTACACCTTC. Translation: CASSVAPTELYGYTF. Full variable domain (remainder filled in from reference TRBV9 and TRBJ1-2): DSGVTQTPKHLITATGQRVTLRCSPRSGDLSVYWYQQSLDQGLQFLIQYYNGEERAKGNILERFSAQQFPDLHSELNLSSLELGDSALYFCASSVAPTELYGYTFGSGTRLTVV.

This chain joins TRBV5-4 and TRBJ1-5, with D hard to call. Trimming pared 2 bases from V and 6 bases from J, leaving 12 bases between. Per germline, CDR1 SGHNT and CDR2 YYREEE (reference sequence). The CDR3 has 14 residues. The CDR3 DNA reads as TGTGCCAGCAGCTTCGGTGTTACGCCTCAGCCCCAGCATTTT. As protein: CASSFGVTPQPQHF.

This chain uses TRBV15 with TRBJ2-7; no definite D call. The CDR3 has 14 amino acids. Germline V gene sequence: CDR1 LNHNV, CDR2 YYDKDF (reference sequence). V was pared by 2 bases and J by 4 bases, with 12 bases between. The CDR3 DNA reads TGTGCCACCAGCAGATCCTTATTCAGGTACGAGCAGTACTTC. Translation gives CATSRSLFRYEQYF. The complete variable domain, with remaining parts taken from reference TRBV15 and TRBJ2-7, reads DAMVIQNPRYQVTQFGKPVTLSCSQTLNHNVMYWYQQKSSQAPKLLFHYYDKDFNNEADTPDNFQSRRPNTSFCFLDIRSPGLGDTAMYLCATSRSLFRYEQYFGPGTRLTVT.

The chain links TRBV5-1 to TRBJ2-5; perhaps TRBD2 as D (5 bases). V was cut by 0 bases and J by 4 bases, with 7 bases left in between. CDR1 is SGHRS and CDR2 is YFSETQ in the germline V gene. The CDR3 consists of 13 residues. As DNA, the CDR3 is TGCGCCAGCAGCTTGGCTAGCCGAGAGACCCAGTACTTC. This translates into CASSLASRETQYF.

V usage is TRBV4-2 and J usage is TRBJ1-6; no reliable D call. The CDR3 covers 16 residues. Trimming shortened V by 1 base and J by 5 bases, and 12 bases separated the two germline ends. CDR1 is LGHNA, CDR2 YNFKEQ, per germline. The chain's CDR3 is CASSQVAGNNNSPLHF. DNA of the CDR3: TGTGCCAGCAGCCAAGTGGCGGGGAATAATAATTCACCCCTCCACTTT.

This rearrangement joins TRBV10-3 to TRBJ2-1, with 15 nucleotides matching TRBD2. Germline CDR1 ENHRY, CDR2 SYGVKD. This CDR3 has 17 residues. V lost 3 bases, J lost 7 bases, and 7 bases stayed unmatched. This CDR3 is CAISESLGLAGGNEQFF. Written as DNA, the CDR3 is TGTGCCATCAGTGAATCCCTCGGACTAGCGGGGGGGAATGAGCAGTTCTTC.

The chain uses TRBV30 and TRBJ1-1; weak D call: TRBD1 (6 bases). This CDR3 comprises 13 residues. V was clipped by 2 bases and J by 8 bases, with 15 bases between them. Germline CDR1 GTSNPN, CDR2 SVGIG (reference sequence). This chain's CDR3 is CAWSKPGGLEAFF. The DNA for the CDR3 is TGTGCCTGGAGTAAGCCCGGGGGGCTGGAAGCTTTCTTT. The full variable domain, its missing parts supplied by reference TRBV30 and TRBJ1-1, is SQTIHQWPATLVQPVGSPLSLECTVEGTSNPNLYWYRQAAGRGLQLLFYSVGIGQISSEVPQNLSASRPQDRQFILSSKKLLLSDSGFYLCAWSKPGGLEAFFGQGTRLTVV.

The genes are TRBV30 and TRBJ1-2, with a tentative D call TRBD1 (6 bases). The CDR3 is 13 amino acids. CDR1 is GTSNPN, CDR2 SVGIG, per germline (reference sequence). Trimming removed 0 bases from V and 4 bases from J, with 9 bases in between. Here the CDR3 DNA reads TGTGCCTGGAGTGTACAGACAGGCTATGGCTACACCTTC. Translated: CAWSVQTGYGYTF.

The CDR3 DNA is TGTGCCAGCAGGGAAATTATGAACACTGAAGCTTTCTTT. It translates to CASREIMNTEAFF. This rearrangement joins TRBV2 to TRBJ1-1, with no clear D. The length of the CDR3 is 13 residues. Trimming cost V 6 bases and J 0 bases, with 8 bases left between them. The germline V gene has CDR1 SNHLY and CDR2 FYNNEI.

This rearrangement joins TRBV30 to TRBJ2-7; 15 nucleotides agree with TRBD2. J gave up 3 bases and V 2 bases, and 8 bases lay outside the gene matches. Germline assignment: CDR1 GTSNPN and CDR2 SVGIG (reference sequence). The CDR3 spans 17 residues. The CDR3 region is CAWSRGLAGGLDYEQYF. CDR3 sequence (DNA): TGTGCCTGGAGTCGAGGACTAGCGGGGGGGCTCGACTACGAGCAGTACTTC.

The chain recombines TRBV29-1 with TRBJ1-2; tentative D call: TRBD1 (6 bases). This CDR3 is 13 amino acids long. V lost 6 bases to trimming and J lost 5 bases, with 16 bases between them. Germline CDR1 SQVTM, CDR2 ANQGSEA. DNA for the CDR3: TGCAGCGTGAGCAGGGGAGTGGGATATGGCTACACCTTC. This translates into CSVSRGVGYGYTF.

The chain uses TRBV6-5 and TRBJ2-5, with 11 bases that match TRBD1. CDR1 and CDR2 from the germline V gene are MNHEY and SVGAGI. Unmatched junction bases numbered 5, after V lost 2 bases and J lost 3 bases. The CDR3 covers 16 residues. The CDR3 nucleotides are TGTGCCAGCAGTTACGGGGGGGGACAGGGGGAAGAGACCCAGTACTTC. This codes for CASSYGGGQGEETQYF.

The rearrangement links TRBV28 to TRBJ1-2; TRBD1 aligns across 7 bases. The germline CDR1 and CDR2 sequences are MDHEN and SYDVKM. The CDR3 runs to 13 residues. V lost 8 bases to trimming and J lost 1 base; unmatched junction nucleotides: 4. In nucleotides, the CDR3 is TGTGCCAGCTGGGGACAGAGTAACTATGGCTACACCTTC. Protein: CASWGQSNYGYTF.

The V gene is TRBV2, the J gene TRBJ1-5; TRBD1 aligns across 7 bases. The length of the CDR3 is 14 residues. The germline gives CDR1 SNHLY, CDR2 FYNNEI. V shed 5 bases, J shed 7 bases, and the junction held 8 bases outside the gene matches. The CDR3 reads CASSQMGTDQPQHF. CDR3 coding DNA: TGTGCCAGCAGTCAGATGGGGACAGACCAGCCCCAGCATTTT. The full variable domain, its missing parts supplied by reference TRBV2 and TRBJ1-5, is EPEVTQTPSHQVTQMGQEVILRCVPISNHLYFYWYRQILGQKVEFLVSFYNNEISEKSEIFDDQFSVERPDGSNFTLKIRSTKLEDSAMYFCASSQMGTDQPQHFGDGTRLSIL.

This chain links TRBV5-1 with TRBJ1-6; 9 bases are a match to TRBD1. Germline CDR1 reads SGHRS; CDR2 reads YFSETQ. CDR3 length equals 16 residues. Losses at the gene ends were 2 bases for V and 9 bases for J; bases not matched to a gene: 9. CDR3 residues: CASSLTGTGMGSPLHF. The DNA for the CDR3 is TGCGCCAGCAGCTTAACCGGGACAGGGATGGGTTCACCCCTCCACTTT.

This chain connects TRBV9 to TRBJ1-4; TRBD1 might be the D (6 bases). The CDR3 length is 15 residues. Germline values: CDR1 SGDLS, CDR2 YYNGEE. V was trimmed by 0 bases and J by 0 bases, leaving 6 bases between them. CDR3 in amino acids: CASSVGTATNEKLFF. The DNA of the CDR3 is TGTGCCAGCAGCGTAGGGACAGCAACTAATGAAAAACTGTTTTTT.

The chain joins TRBV10-1 to TRBJ2-7; 9 nucleotides line up with TRBD2. After removal of 5 bases from V and 1 base from J, the junction contained 9 bases not matched to a gene. The CDR3 is made up of 16 amino acids. Germline lookup yields CDR1 WNHNN and CDR2 SYGVQD (reference sequence). The CDR3 DNA reads as TGCGCCAGCAGTCCGGCGGGGGGGCCAAGGTCCTACGAGCAGTACTTC. The encoded protein is CASSPAGGPRSYEQYF.

The chain couples TRBV9 to TRBJ2-5; 9 bases are a match to TRBD1. The CDR3 loop spans 13 amino acids. Germline V gene data show CDR1 as SGDLS and CDR2 as YYNGEE. V lost 4 bases, J lost 5 bases, and 3 bases stayed unmatched. The CDR3 loop reads CASSPTGGETQYF. In nucleotides, the CDR3 is TGTGCCAGCAGCCCGACAGGGGGTGAGACCCAGTACTTC.